This T cell receptor (beta chain) came from a study of T cell responses to AZD1222 COVID-19 vaccine. Study findings and constraints: Only 5 to 7 AZD1222 recipients tested seropositive at baseline.

Libraries were prepared by immunoSEQ multiplex PCR; TCRdb keeps only in-frame clonotypes and omits some of them. The sample records approximately 130,000 clones, 85% to 95% being singletons. Germline lookup yields CDR1 SGHRS and CDR2 YFSETQ. The CDR3 spans 16 residues. V lost 3 bases to trimming and J lost 1 base; unmatched junction nucleotides: 7. Regarding this clone: The antigen remains unidentified.

The chain couples TRBV5-1 to TRBJ1-1; 9 positions match TRBD1. This TCR derives from an adult in good health. This sample comprised peripheral blood, obtained on day 0 of AZD1222 vaccination. The CDR3 region is CASSSWVGQGNTEAFF. The CDR3 nucleotides are TGCGCCAGCAGCTCTTGGGTGGGACAGGGGAACACTGAAGCTTTCTTT.